This entry describes one TCR beta chain. The source of the sample is a study of T cell clones after liver transplantation. Study details: Graft-donor-reactive sequences were compared with third-party-reactive TCRbeta sequences from pre-transplant mixed lymphocyte reactions.

Assay: immunoSEQ multiplex PCR; the TCRdb copy retains only in-frame clones and omits some. The sample consists of around 60,000 clones, roughly two thirds of them appearing once. Sorting of unstimulated PBMCs yielded separate CD3+CD4+ and CD3+CD8+ fractions. The V gene lost 3 bases and the J gene lost 4 bases, with 11 bases spanning the gap. Germline V gene data show CDR1 as SGHTA and CDR2 as FQGNSA. The CDR3 totals 14 residues. The rearrangement uses TRBV7-2 and TRBJ2-3, with a tentative D call TRBD2 (5 bases). The input for sequencing was CD4+ T cells from blood, taken before liver transplant. The TCR was taken from a human donor who received a liver transplant. This chain's CDR3 is CASSFGLHADTQYF. The CDR3 DNA follows: TGTGCCAGCAGCTTTGGACTTCACGCAGATACGCAGTATTTT.